One and the same sample provided the 3 T cell receptor beta chains below, sequenced in a study of cytomegalovirus exposure and HLA in healthy donors. The PCR was carried out with 60 Vbeta primers and 13 Jbeta primers. Measured with immunoSEQ multiplex PCR; TCRdb has only the in-frame clones, and not every one. Of roughly 200,000 clones listed, roughly 89% are singletons. Sequenced input: PBMCs. The source is a woman aged 18 to 35 in good health and CMV-seronegative.

This chain joins TRBV23-1 and TRBJ1-2; no clear D. TRBV23-1 is classed as an ORF, of uncertain function. The CDR3 has 15 amino acids. The V and J ends lost 0 bases and 3 bases respectively, with 11 bases between them. This CDR3 is CASSQSGTGDYGYTF. The CDR3 region has the DNA TGCGCCAGCAGTCAATCCGGTACGGGTGACTATGGCTACACCTTC.

The chain links TRBV19 to TRBJ1-2; a weak D match, TRBD1 (6 bases). Trimming pared 0 bases from V and 10 bases from J, leaving 15 bases between. CDR1 is LNHDA and CDR2 is SQIVND in the germline V gene (reference sequence). The CDR3 extends over 14 amino acids. CDR3 nucleotides: TGTGCCAGTAGTATAGATCCTGGGGGCGCGGACTACACCTTC. The encoded protein is CASSIDPGGADYTF.

The J gene is TRBJ2-7, the V gene TRBV5-1, with D possibly TRBD2 on 5 matching bases. Germline CDR1 is SGHRS and CDR2 is YFSETQ. This CDR3 is built from 14 residues. Trimming left V 0 bases short and J 5 bases short, with 12 bases between. The CDR3 DNA reads TGCGCCAGCAGCTTGGCCGGGGTTGCCCACGAGCAGTACTTC. This codes for CASSLAGVAHEQYF. The whole variable domain, filled in from reference TRBV5-1 and TRBJ2-7, reads KAGVTQTPRYLIKTRGQQVTLSCSPISGHRSVSWYQQTPGQGLQFLFEYFSETQRNKGNFPGRFSGRQFSNSRSEMNVSTLELGDSALYLCASSLAGVAHEQYFGPGTRLTVT.